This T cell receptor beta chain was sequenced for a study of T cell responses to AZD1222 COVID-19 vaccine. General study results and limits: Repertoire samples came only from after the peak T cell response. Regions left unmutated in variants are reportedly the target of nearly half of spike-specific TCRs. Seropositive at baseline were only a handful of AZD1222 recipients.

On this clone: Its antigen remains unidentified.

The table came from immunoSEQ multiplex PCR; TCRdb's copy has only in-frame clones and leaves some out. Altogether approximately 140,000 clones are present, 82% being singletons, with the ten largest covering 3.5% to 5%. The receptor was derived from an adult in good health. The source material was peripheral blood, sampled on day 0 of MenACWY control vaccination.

The CDR3 reads CASSPKAGLTDTQYF. The DNA of the CDR3 is TGCGCCAGCAGCCCAAAGGCAGGGCTAACAGATACGCAGTATTTT. V and J are TRBV10-1 and TRBJ2-3, with D possibly being TRBD1 (5 bases). Germline V gene lookup returns CDR1 WNHNN and CDR2 SYGVQD (reference sequence). Trimming cost V 6 bases and J 3 bases, with 16 bases left between them. The CDR3 length is 15 residues.